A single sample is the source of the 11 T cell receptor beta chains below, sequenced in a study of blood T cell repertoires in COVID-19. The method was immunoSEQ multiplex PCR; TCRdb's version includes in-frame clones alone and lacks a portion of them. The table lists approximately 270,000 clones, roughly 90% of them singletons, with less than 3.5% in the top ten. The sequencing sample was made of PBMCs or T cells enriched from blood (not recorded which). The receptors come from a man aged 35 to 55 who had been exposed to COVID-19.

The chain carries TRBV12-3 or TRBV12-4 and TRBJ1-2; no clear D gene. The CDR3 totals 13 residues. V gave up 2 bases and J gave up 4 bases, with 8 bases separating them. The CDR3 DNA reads TGTGCCAGCAGTTTACCGGGATCCTATGGCTACACCTTC. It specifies CASSLPGSYGYTF.

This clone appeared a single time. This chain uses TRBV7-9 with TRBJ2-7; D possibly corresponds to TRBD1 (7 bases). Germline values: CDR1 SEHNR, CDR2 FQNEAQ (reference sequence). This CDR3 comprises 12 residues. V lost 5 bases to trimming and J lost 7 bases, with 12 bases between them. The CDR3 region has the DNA TGTGCCAGCAGCCCCAGGGGGGAGGAGCAGTACTTC. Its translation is CASSPRGEEQYF.

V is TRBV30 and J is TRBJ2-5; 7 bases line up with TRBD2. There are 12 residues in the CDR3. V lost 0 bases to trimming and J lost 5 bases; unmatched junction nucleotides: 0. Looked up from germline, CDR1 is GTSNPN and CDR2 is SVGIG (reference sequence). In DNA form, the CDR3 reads TGTGCCTGGAGTGTGGGAGGGGAGACCCAGTACTTC. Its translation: CAWSVGGETQYF.

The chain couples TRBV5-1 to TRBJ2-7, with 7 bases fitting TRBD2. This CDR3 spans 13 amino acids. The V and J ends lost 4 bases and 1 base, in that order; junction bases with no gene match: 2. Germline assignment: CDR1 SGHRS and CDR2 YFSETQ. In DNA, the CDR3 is TGCGCCAGCAGCCGGGGACTATCCTACGAGCAGTACTTC. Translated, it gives CASSRGLSYEQYF. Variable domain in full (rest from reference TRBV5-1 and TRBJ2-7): KAGVTQTPRYLIKTRGQQVTLSCSPISGHRSVSWYQQTPGQGLQFLFEYFSETQRNKGNFPGRFSGRQFSNSRSEMNVSTLELGDSALYLCASSRGLSYEQYFGPGTRLTVT.

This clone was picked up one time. The CDR3 reads CASSSTTGGWTEAFF. The CDR3 nucleotides are TGTGCCAGCAGCTCCACGACAGGGGGCTGGACTGAAGCTTTCTTT. This chain uses TRBV7-2 with TRBJ1-1, with 10 bases lining up with TRBD1. The trim removed 4 bases at V and 5 bases at J, leaving 7 bases unmatched. The CDR3 runs 15 residues. CDR1 and CDR2 from the germline V gene are SGHTA and FQGNSA.

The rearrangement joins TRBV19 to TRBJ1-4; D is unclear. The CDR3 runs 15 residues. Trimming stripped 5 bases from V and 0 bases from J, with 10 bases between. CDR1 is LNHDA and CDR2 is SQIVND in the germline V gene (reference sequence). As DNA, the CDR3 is TGTGCCAGTAGTCGATACACTACAACTAATGAAAAACTGTTTTTT. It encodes CASSRYTTTNEKLFF.

CDR3 sequence reads: CASRAVGQGGTEAFF. The CDR3 nucleotides are TGCGCCAGCAGAGCTGTCGGACAGGGTGGTACTGAAGCTTTCTTT. The rearrangement links TRBV4-1 to TRBJ1-1; 8 positions match TRBD1. With V trimmed by 6 bases and J by 5 bases, 11 bases remained unmatched. Germline CDR1 is MGHRA and CDR2 is YSYEKL. The CDR3 runs 15 residues.

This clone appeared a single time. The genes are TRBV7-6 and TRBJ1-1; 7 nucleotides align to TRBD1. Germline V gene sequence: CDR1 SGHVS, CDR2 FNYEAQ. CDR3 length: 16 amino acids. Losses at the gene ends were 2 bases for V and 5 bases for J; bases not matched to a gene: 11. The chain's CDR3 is CASSLSGGGGWTEAFF. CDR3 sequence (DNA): TGTGCCAGCAGCTTAAGTGGAGGGGGCGGGTGGACTGAAGCTTTCTTT.

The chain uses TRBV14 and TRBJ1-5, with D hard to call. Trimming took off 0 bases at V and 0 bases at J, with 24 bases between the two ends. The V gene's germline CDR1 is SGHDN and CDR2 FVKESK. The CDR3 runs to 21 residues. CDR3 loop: CASSQDSRSPFLGYSNQPQHF. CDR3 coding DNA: TGTGCCAGCAGCCAAGATTCCCGGTCCCCCTTTTTGGGCTATAGCAATCAGCCCCAGCATTTT.

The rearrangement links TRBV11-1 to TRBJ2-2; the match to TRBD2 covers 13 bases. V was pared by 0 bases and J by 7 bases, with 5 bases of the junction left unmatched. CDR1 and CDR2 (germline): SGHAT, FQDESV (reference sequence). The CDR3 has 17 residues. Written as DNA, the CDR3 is TGTGCCAGCAGCTTAGCGGGACTAGCGGGAATGCACGGGGAGCTGTTTTTT. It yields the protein CASSLAGLAGMHGELFF.

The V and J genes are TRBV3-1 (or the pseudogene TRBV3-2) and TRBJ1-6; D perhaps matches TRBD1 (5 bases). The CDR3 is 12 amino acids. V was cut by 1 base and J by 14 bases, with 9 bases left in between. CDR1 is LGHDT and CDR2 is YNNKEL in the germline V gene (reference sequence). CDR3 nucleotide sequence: TGTGCCAGCAGCCAAGCGGGGGACTCCCTCCACTTT. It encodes CASSQAGDSLHF.